In its sample, the clone carrying this T cell receptor (beta chain) was seen a few times. Antigen: not known. This specimen belongs to a study of somatic mutations in cytotoxic T cells in rheumatoid arthritis. Study-level findings and limits: Each of about an eighth of the 65 patients had a largest CD8+ clone that made up more than 20% of CD8+ cells. For rheumatoid arthritis patients, the slight TRBV07 underrepresentation lacked multiple-comparison adjustment. Age was associated with higher CD8+ clonality in rheumatoid arthritis patients, not in healthy controls.

Trimming removed 5 bases at V and 9 bases at J, with 14 bases between. From germline, CDR1 is SGHVS and CDR2 FQNEAQ. The CDR3 runs to 12 residues. Clones were sequenced by immunoSEQ multiplex PCR, and TCRdb holds only the in-frame ones, with some missing. There are approximately 18,000 clones in the sample; roughly 90% occur only once, and around 16% lies in the top ten. Flow cytometry was used to check the purity of CD4+ and CD8+ cells, which had been isolated by positive magnetic bead selection. Sequencing was carried out using CD8+ T cells sorted from blood. The sequence was collected from a man aged 40-55 years in good health. The rearrangement joins TRBV7-8 to TRBJ2-7; TRBD2 might be the D (6 bases). The CDR3 spells CASSPGGGLQYF. The CDR3 DNA sequence: TGTGCCAGCAGCCCCGGGGGTGGACTGCAGTACTTC.